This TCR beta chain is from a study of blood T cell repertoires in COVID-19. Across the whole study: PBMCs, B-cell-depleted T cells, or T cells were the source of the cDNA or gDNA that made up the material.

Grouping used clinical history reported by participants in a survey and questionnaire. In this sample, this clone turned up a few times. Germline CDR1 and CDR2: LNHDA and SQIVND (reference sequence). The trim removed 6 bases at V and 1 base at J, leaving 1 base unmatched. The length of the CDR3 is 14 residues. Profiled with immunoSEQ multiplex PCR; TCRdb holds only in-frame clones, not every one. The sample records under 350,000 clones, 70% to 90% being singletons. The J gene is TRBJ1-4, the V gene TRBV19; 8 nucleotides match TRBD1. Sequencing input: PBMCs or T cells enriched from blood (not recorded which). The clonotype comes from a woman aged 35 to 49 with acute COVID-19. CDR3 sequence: CASRDRVTNEKLFF. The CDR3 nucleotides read TGTGCCAGTAGGGACAGGGTAACTAATGAAAAACTGTTTTTT.